This TCR beta chain was captured in a study of blood T cell repertoires in COVID-19. The CDR3 spans 12 residues. The germline V gene has CDR1 SGDLS and CDR2 YYNGEE. The V gene lost 4 bases and the J gene lost 6 bases, with 8 bases spanning the gap. Clones were sequenced by immunoSEQ multiplex PCR, and TCRdb holds only the in-frame ones, with some missing. The sample has around 250,000 clones; roughly 85% are singletons. Grouping used clinical history reported by participants in a survey and questionnaire. Recovery among Cohort 3 donors was established by two negative PCRs, clearance, or symptom resolution.

V gene TRBV9 combines with J gene TRBJ2-1; D is unclear. This receptor was identified in a woman between 50 and 59 years old who had recovered from COVID-19. The sequenced sample consisted of PBMCs or T cells enriched from blood (not recorded which). The CDR3 nucleotides read TGTGCCAGCAGCCCCTCCCCCAATGAGCAGTTCTTC. Translation: CASSPSPNEQFF. Full variable domain (outside the CDR3, taken from reference TRBV9 and TRBJ2-1): DSGVTQTPKHLITATGQRVTLRCSPRSGDLSVYWYQQSLDQGLQFLIQYYNGEERAKGNILERFSAQQFPDLHSELNLSSLELGDSALYFCASSPSPNEQFFGPGTRLTVL.